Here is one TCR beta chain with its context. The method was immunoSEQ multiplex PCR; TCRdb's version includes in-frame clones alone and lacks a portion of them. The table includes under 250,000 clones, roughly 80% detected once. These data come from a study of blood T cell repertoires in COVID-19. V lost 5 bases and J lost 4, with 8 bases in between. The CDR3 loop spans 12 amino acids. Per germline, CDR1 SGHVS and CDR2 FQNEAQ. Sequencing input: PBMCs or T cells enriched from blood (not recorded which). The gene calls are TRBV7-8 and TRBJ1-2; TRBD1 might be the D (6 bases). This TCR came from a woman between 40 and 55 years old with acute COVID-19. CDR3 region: CASSPDSYGYTF. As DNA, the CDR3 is TGTGCCAGCAGCCCGGACAGCTATGGCTACACCTTC.